This is a list of T cell receptor beta chains from one sample in a study of blood T cell repertoires in COVID-19. Only in-frame clones appear in the TCRdb table, and some are missing; sequencing was by immunoSEQ multiplex PCR. The data contain about 200,000 clones, 84% of them singletons. The source material was peripheral blood. The receptors shown here come from a woman aged 70-85 years with active or convalescent COVID-19. Both conserved end residues are part of each CDR3. The D gene is left open where the match is weak. The size of a clone is reported for some rows only, either as once, few or many, or as a class for expanded clones.

DNA | CDR3 | V | D | size | J
TGTGCCAGCTTGGCCACTGGGACTAGCGGGATTGAGCGCTCCTACAATGAGCAGTTCTTC | CASLATGTSGIERSYNEQFF | TRBV18 | TRBD2 | NA | TRBJ2-1
TGTGCCAGCAGCCAAGATCTGAGGGTTGAAACCGGGGAGCTGTTTTTT | CASSQDLRVETGELFF | TRBV4-2 | NA | NA | TRBJ2-2
TGCGCCAGCAGCTTGGCGGGACAGGGCAGAGAAAAACTGTTTTTT | CASSLAGQGREKLFF | TRBV5-1 | TRBD1 | NA | TRBJ1-4
TGCAGCGTCGGCCTAGGACCGCCGGAGGGCGGCTACACCTTC | CSVGLGPPEGGYTF | TRBV29-1 | NA | NA | TRBJ1-2
TGTGCCAGCAGCTTACTAGCGGGGTCCCAAGAGACCCAGTACTTC | CASSLLAGSQETQYF | TRBV7-3 | TRBD2 | NA | TRBJ2-5
TGTGCCAGCAGCTTAGATCTGGGACTAGCGGGGGTCTACAATGAGCAGTTCTTC | CASSLDLGLAGVYNEQFF | TRBV11-3 | TRBD2 | NA | TRBJ2-1
TGTGCCAGTAGGGGGACAGATGTTCGGGAGCAGTACTTC | CASRGTDVREQYF | TRBV19 | TRBD1 | NA | TRBJ2-7
TGTGCCAGCAGCAAATCAGGGTTAGCTAACTATGGCTACACCTTC | CASSKSGLANYGYTF | TRBV7-9 | NA | NA | TRBJ1-2
TGCGCCAGCAGCCCGCTGGGCAGCGGATCCACAGATACGCAGTATTTT | CASSPLGSGSTDTQYF | TRBV4-1 | NA | NA | TRBJ2-3
TGCGCCAGCAGCCCGACATTGACCCAGTACTTC | CASSPTLTQYF | TRBV4-1 | NA | NA | TRBJ2-5
TGTGCCAGCTCCTCCGGGACAGCCTTCTACGAGCAGTACTTC | CASSSGTAFYEQYF | TRBV18 | TRBD1 | NA | TRBJ2-7
TGTGCCACCAGACCAGGGGGCCGTGGAAACATTCAGTACTTC | CATRPGGRGNIQYF | TRBV15 | TRBD1 | few | TRBJ2-4
TGCGCCAGCAGCTCCGGGACTAGCGGATTTTACGAGCAGTACTTC | CASSSGTSGFYEQYF | TRBV5-1 | TRBD2 | NA | TRBJ2-7
TGTGCCAGTAGACAGCTGGGACAGCAAAATCAGCCCCAGCATTTT | CASRQLGQQNQPQHF | TRBV19 | TRBD1 | once | TRBJ1-5
TGTGCCAGCAGTTCCCTAGACCTCCAAGAGACCCAGTACTTC | CASSSLDLQETQYF | TRBV28 | NA | NA | TRBJ2-5
TGCGCCAGTTCGGGACTAGCAATTGAGCAGTACTTC | CASSGLAIEQYF | TRBV10-2 | TRBD2 | NA | TRBJ2-7
TGTGCCTGGAGTGGGGGGCCCACTGAAGCTTTCTTT | CAWSGGPTEAFF | TRBV30 | NA | NA | TRBJ1-1
TGTGCCAGCCTCGGCCGGGGGGATAGCAATCAGCCCCAGCATTTT | CASLGRGDSNQPQHF | TRBV6-5 | NA | NA | TRBJ1-5
TGTGCCAGTCTGCCTAGCGGGAGTTCCCTCAATGAGCAGTTCTTC | CASLPSGSSLNEQFF | TRBV19 | TRBD2 | NA | TRBJ2-1
TGTGCCAGCACCTCAGACAGGGGGGAGACCCAGTACTTC | CASTSDRGETQYF | TRBV6-5 | TRBD1 | NA | TRBJ2-5
TGTGCCTCCGGGGGGACTAGCGGAACAGATACGCAGTATTTT | CASGGTSGTDTQYF | TRBV10-3 | TRBD2 | NA | TRBJ2-3
TGTGCCAGCAGCAAAGGTAGGGGTGTTGACACCGGGGAGCTGTTTTTT | CASSKGRGVDTGELFF | TRBV21-1 | NA | NA | TRBJ2-2
TGTGCCAGCAGCCAGGTCGGGGGGCGCAACTATGGCTACACCTTC | CASSQVGGRNYGYTF | TRBV28 | NA | NA | TRBJ1-2
TGTGCCAGCAGCCTGGGACAGATTAACACTGAAGCTTTCTTT | CASSLGQINTEAFF | TRBV3-1/TRBV3-2 | TRBD1 | NA | TRBJ1-1
TGTGCCAGCAGCTTAGTTCCCCAGGGCCTGCCCCTAACCGGGGAGCTGTTTTTT | CASSLVPQGLPLTGELFF | TRBV7-2 | NA | NA | TRBJ2-2
TGCAGTGCTAGTCTAGCGGACAATGAGCAGTTCTTC | CSASLADNEQFF | TRBV20-1 | TRBD2 | NA | TRBJ2-1
TGCGCCAGCAGCCTTGATACAGGGTTCACAGATACGCAGTATTTT | CASSLDTGFTDTQYF | TRBV5-1 | NA | NA | TRBJ2-3
TGTGCCAGCAGCCGACAGCTAGGCTCTGGAAACACCATATATTTT | CASSRQLGSGNTIYF | TRBV11-2 | NA | NA | TRBJ1-3
TGTGCCAGCTCCCGATTCCCTGGGCGCGAAAAACTGTTTTTT | CASSRFPGREKLFF | TRBV18 | NA | NA | TRBJ1-4
TGCGCCAGCAGCTTGGGGTTGGTAGCGGGAGTTACATATGAGCAGTTCTTC | CASSLGLVAGVTYEQFF | TRBV5-1 | TRBD2 | NA | TRBJ2-1
TGTGCCAGCTCAGCAGGGGGCCTGGGGACTGAAGCTTTCTTT | CASSAGGLGTEAFF | TRBV18 | TRBD1 | NA | TRBJ1-1
TGTGCCAGCAGTAGAGCTAGTGATTCCTACGAGCAGTACTTC | CASSRASDSYEQYF | TRBV2 | NA | NA | TRBJ2-7
TGTGCCAGTAGTTCCTCCCCCGGGGTTGGCGGGGTCAACAATGAGCAGTTCTTC | CASSSSPGVGGVNNEQFF | TRBV19 | NA | NA | TRBJ2-1
TGTGCCACCAGCAGCTACCTCCGAGCGAGCGGGACTTACAATGAGCAGTTCTTC | CATSSYLRASGTYNEQFF | TRBV15 | TRBD2 | NA | TRBJ2-1
TGCGCCAGCAGCTTGTTGGGACAGGGGATGGTAGCGGGCACCTCCTACGAGCAGTACTTC | CASSLLGQGMVAGTSYEQYF | TRBV5-1 | TRBD1 | NA | TRBJ2-7
TGCGCCAGCAGCCGGTCGAACAATGAGCAGTTCTTC | CASSRSNNEQFF | TRBV5-1 | NA | once | TRBJ2-1
TGTGCCAGCAGCGCCGGGACTAGTCTTTTTCAGAATGAGCAGTTCTTC | CASSAGTSLFQNEQFF | TRBV6-4 | TRBD2 | NA | TRBJ2-1
TGTGCCAGCAGCGAGGGGGCCAAAGAGACCCAGTACTTC | CASSEGAKETQYF | TRBV9 | TRBD1 | NA | TRBJ2-5
TGTGCCAGCAGCTCGACCCCTTGGGGAGGGGGAGATACGCAGTATTTT | CASSSTPWGGGDTQYF | TRBV7-8 | NA | NA | TRBJ2-3
TGTGCCAGCAGCCAAGAGCGATTAGCGGGAAAGACGGGTACGCAGTATTTT | CASSQERLAGKTGTQYF | TRBV3-1/TRBV3-2 | TRBD2 | NA | TRBJ2-3
TGTGCCAGCAGTTCACAGGGCCCTGGAAACACCATATATTTT | CASSSQGPGNTIYF | TRBV28 | NA | NA | TRBJ1-3
TGTGCCAGCAGTTTAGGTCTTGGACAGGGGAGAAACTCTGGAAACACCATATATTTT | CASSLGLGQGRNSGNTIYF | TRBV27 | TRBD1 | NA | TRBJ1-3
TGTGCCAGTAGTATAGGGGCGACTAGCAACGAGCAGTACTTC | CASSIGATSNEQYF | TRBV19 | TRBD2 | NA | TRBJ2-7
TGTGCCAGCAGTTTCCGAAATAGCCCAGATACGCAGTATTTT | CASSFRNSPDTQYF | TRBV28 | NA | NA | TRBJ2-3
TGTGCCAGCACGGGGACACCCCGGGCTGAAGCTTTCTTT | CASTGTPRAEAFF | TRBV19 | NA | NA | TRBJ1-1
TGTGCCAGCAGTATGGACAGGATGGGTCTTGGCTACACCTTC | CASSMDRMGLGYTF | TRBV6-6 | TRBD1 | NA | TRBJ1-2
TGTGCCAGCAGCCCGGCCGGGACTAGATACAATGAGCAGTTCTTC | CASSPAGTRYNEQFF | TRBV9 | TRBD2 | NA | TRBJ2-1
TGTGCCAGTAGGTCCCGGGGACAGGGTAATAGCTATGGCTACACCTTC | CASRSRGQGNSYGYTF | TRBV19 | TRBD1 | NA | TRBJ1-2
TGTGCCAACGACCCAGCAAGAAAAATAGCGGGAACTACCTACGAGCAGTACTTC | CANDPARKIAGTTYEQYF | TRBV5-6 | TRBD2 | NA | TRBJ2-7
TGTGCCAGCAGCCAAGCGGTAACTAGCGGTTACAATGAGCAGTTCTTC | CASSQAVTSGYNEQFF | TRBV4-2 | TRBD2 | NA | TRBJ2-1
TGTGCCAGCAATCAGGGGAACTATGGCTACACCTTC | CASNQGNYGYTF | TRBV9 | NA | NA | TRBJ1-2
TGTGCCAGCAGCTCCCCCTCTAGCGGCCTCAGTGGTGAGCAGTTCTTC | CASSSPSSGLSGEQFF | TRBV7-8 | TRBD2 | NA | TRBJ2-1
TGTGCCAGCAGTGAAGCCACGAGCGGGAGGAATCAGCCCCAGCATTTT | CASSEATSGRNQPQHF | TRBV6-1 | NA | NA | TRBJ1-5
TGTGCCAGCGCAGCATTAGCGGTTACGAACACTGAAGCTTTCTTT | CASAALAVTNTEAFF | TRBV2 | NA | NA | TRBJ1-1
TGCGCCAGCAGCCAAGACCCGGGACAGGGGGCCAGGTTAGGTGAAAAACTGTTTTTT | CASSQDPGQGARLGEKLFF | TRBV4-1 | TRBD1 | NA | TRBJ1-4
TGTGCCAGCAGTGAAGAAGGGACAGGGCAAGAGACCCAGTACTTC | CASSEEGTGQETQYF | TRBV6-1 | TRBD1 | NA | TRBJ2-5
TGTGCCAGCAGTTTGGGATCAGGTCGGACCTACGAGCAGTACTTC | CASSLGSGRTYEQYF | TRBV5-4 | NA | NA | TRBJ2-7